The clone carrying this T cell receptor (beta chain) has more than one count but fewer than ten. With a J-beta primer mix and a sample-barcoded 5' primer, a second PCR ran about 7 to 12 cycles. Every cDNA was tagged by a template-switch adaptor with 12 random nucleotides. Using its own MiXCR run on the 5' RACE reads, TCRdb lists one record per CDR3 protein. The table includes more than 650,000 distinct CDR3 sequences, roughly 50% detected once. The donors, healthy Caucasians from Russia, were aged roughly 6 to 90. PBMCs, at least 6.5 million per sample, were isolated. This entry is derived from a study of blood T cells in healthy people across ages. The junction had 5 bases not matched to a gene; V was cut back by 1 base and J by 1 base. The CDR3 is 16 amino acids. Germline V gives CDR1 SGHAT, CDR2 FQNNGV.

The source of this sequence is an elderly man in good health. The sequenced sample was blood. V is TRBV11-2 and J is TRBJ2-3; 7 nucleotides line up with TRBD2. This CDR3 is CASSLVRLAGTDTQYF. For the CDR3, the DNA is TGTGCCAGCAGCTTAGTCCGGCTAGCGGGCACAGATACGCAGTATTTT.